One TCR beta chain is described in this entry. The antigen is undetermined. These data originate in a study of T-cell reconstitution after alpha-beta-depleted transplantation in children. Study-wide findings and caveats: After one year, T-cell counts and TCRbeta diversity mostly came from new T cells. The study traced high day-60 TCRbeta diversity in some patients to surviving recipient T cells and thymic progenitors. After transplant, at about two months, alpha-beta T cells were reportedly derived from several hundred expanded graft clones.

A library of TCRbeta sequences, prepared with unique molecular identifiers, was generated. Each CDR3 protein is one row after TCRdb ran MiXCR on the PCR reads. The sample carries some 440,000 distinct CDR3 sequences, around 15% recorded once. The source of this sequence is a boy younger than two who had a stem cell transplant for Wiskott-Aldrich syndrome, so the T cells may come from the graft donor. Sequenced material: PBMCs, mostly from graft donor cells, taken 360 days after TCRalphabeta/CD19-depleted stem cell transplant.

DNA of the CDR3: TGCGCCAGCAGCCCTGTACGGACTAGCGGGAATCCAGATGAGCAGTTCTTC. Translated: CASSPVRTSGNPDEQFF. This rearrangement joins TRBV5-1 to TRBJ2-1; 12 bases match TRBD2. Trimming at V came to 4 bases and at J to 8 bases, leaving 13 bases not matched to a gene. The CDR3 consists of 17 residues. Per the germline V gene, CDR1 is SGHRS and CDR2 is YFSETQ.